A single sample is the source of the 22 T cell receptor beta chains below, sequenced in a study of T cell repertoires in cytomegalovirus infection. TCRdb re-called the reads with MiXCR, one entry per CDR3 protein. This sample carries more than 400,000 distinct CDR3 sequences, 26% of them seen once, and the ten largest clones take roughly 13%. Source material: PBMCs. The receptor set was obtained from a human donor in good health (CMV status not recorded). Some clones in this sample may be carry-over from other donors' samples.

This clonotype has only a few counts. This chain uses TRBV10-3 with TRBJ2-6; TRBD2 is a possible D gene (5 bases). Trimming left V 5 bases short and J 1 base short, with 15 bases between. CDR3 size: 17 residues. From germline, CDR1 is ENHRY and CDR2 SYGVKD. CDR3 region: CAISMDEGISGANVLTF. DNA of the CDR3: TGTGCCATCAGTATGGACGAGGGTATTTCTGGGGCCAACGTCCTGACTTTC.

This clonotype was seen a few times. The genes are TRBV14 and TRBJ1-3; D is unresolved. Germline V gene sequence: CDR1 SGHDN, CDR2 FVKESK. Trimming removed 5 bases at V and 0 bases at J, with 11 bases between. This CDR3 region has 15 residues. The CDR3 spells CASSKGGLSGNTIYF. The DNA of the CDR3 is TGTGCCAGCAGCAAGGGAGGGCTCTCTGGAAACACCATATATTTT.

This clonotype has just a few counts. This chain joins TRBV5-1 and TRBJ2-1; D call uncertain. Germline CDR1 is SGHRS and CDR2 is YFSETQ. This CDR3 has 12 amino acids. The germline V and J ends were trimmed by 4 bases and 5 bases, with 7 bases remaining between them. CDR3 sequence reads: CASSPNNNEQFF. In DNA, the CDR3 is TGCGCCAGCAGCCCCAATAACAATGAGCAGTTCTTC.

The gene calls are TRBV19 and TRBJ2-1; the match to TRBD2 covers 9 bases. Trimming at V came to 3 bases and at J to 8 bases, leaving 8 bases not matched to a gene. Germline lookup yields CDR1 LNHDA and CDR2 SQIVND (reference sequence). There are 15 residues in the CDR3. As DNA, the CDR3 is TGTGCCAGTAGTATCTTAGCGGGGGCTATTCATGAGCAGTTCTTC. This encodes CASSILAGAIHEQFF.

The J gene is TRBJ2-5, the V gene TRBV25-1; 8 nucleotides agree with TRBD1. The CDR3 totals 15 residues. CDR1 and CDR2 (germline): MGHDK, SYGVNS. Trimming cost V 3 bases and J 2 bases; bases outside gene matches: 5. CDR3: CASSDPTGAQETQYF. The CDR3 DNA reads as TGTGCCAGCAGTGACCCGACAGGGGCTCAAGAGACCCAGTACTTC.

The chain recombines TRBV20-1 with TRBJ2-7, with TRBD2 identical over 12 bases. Germline CDR1 DFQATT, CDR2 SNEGSKA (reference sequence). V lost 1 base and J lost 5; bases outside the gene matches: 3. This CDR3 region has 14 residues. CDR3 sequence reads: CSARGTSGTHEQYF. The CDR3 DNA reads TGCAGTGCTAGAGGGACTAGCGGGACCCACGAGCAGTACTTC.

V is TRBV29-1 and J is TRBJ1-4; no definite D call. The germline V gene has CDR1 SQVTM and CDR2 ANQGSEA. The CDR3 spans 15 residues. Trimming removed 0 bases from V and 0 bases from J, with 8 bases in between. DNA for the CDR3: TGCAGCGTTGAAGACCCCGCGGCAACTAATGAAAAACTGTTTTTT. Amino acids: CSVEDPAATNEKLFF. Looking up the rest from reference TRBV29-1 and TRBJ1-4 gives the full variable domain: SAVISQKPSRDICQRGTSLTIQCQVDSQVTMMFWYRQQPGQSLTLIATANQGSEATYESGFVIDKFPISRPNLTFSTLTVSNMSPEDSSIYLCSVEDPAATNEKLFFGSGTQLSVL.

This chain links TRBV7-9 with TRBJ2-1; weak D call: TRBD1 (6 bases). CDR1 and CDR2 from the germline V gene are SEHNR and FQNEAQ (reference sequence). The V and J ends lost 2 bases and 4 bases respectively, with 12 bases between them. The CDR3 contains 15 residues. CDR3 nucleotide sequence: TGTGCCAGCAGCTTAAAGGGGGTGGCGTACAATGAGCAGTTCTTC. Its translation is CASSLKGVAYNEQFF.

The chain combines TRBV6-2 or TRBV6-3 with TRBJ2-4, with 8 bases lining up with TRBD1. The CDR3 is made up of 14 amino acids. CDR1 is MNHEY, CDR2 SVGEGT, per germline. After removal of 6 bases from V and 6 bases from J, the junction contained 7 bases not matched to a gene. The CDR3 coding sequence is TGTGCCAGCAGAAGCCAGGGGGCGGGAAACATTCAGTACTTC. It is translated as CASRSQGAGNIQYF.

This clonotype was seen more than once but under ten times. This chain connects TRBV6-6 to TRBJ2-1, with 11 bases matching TRBD2. The germline gives CDR1 MNHNY, CDR2 SVGAGI (reference sequence). The CDR3 is 15 amino acids. After removal of 5 bases from V and 6 bases from J, the junction contained 6 bases not matched to a gene. CDR3 loop: CASSTLAGGINEQFF. CDR3 nucleotides: TGTGCCAGCAGTACCCTAGCGGGAGGAATCAATGAGCAGTTCTTC.

The chain joins TRBV6-1 to TRBJ2-7; perhaps TRBD2 as D (6 bases). CDR1 is MNHNS and CDR2 is SASEGT in the germline V gene. This CDR3 has 14 amino acids. Trimming took 3 bases from V and 2 from J, leaving 11 bases between them. Here the CDR3 DNA reads TGTGCCAGCAGTGAGGAGACTAGGACCTACGAGCAGTACGTC. This translates into CASSEETRTYEQYV.

This clonotype was recorded at least ten times. The chain links TRBV7-6 to TRBJ2-1; TRBD2 matches at 11 bases. The CDR3 extends over 15 amino acids. V gave up 5 bases and J gave up 6 bases; unmatched junction bases: 6. The germline V gene encodes CDR1 SGHVS and CDR2 FNYEAQ. The CDR3 DNA is TGTGCCAGCAGCCCGCTAGCGGGAGGTTCCAATGAGCAGTTCTTC. Protein sequence: CASSPLAGGSNEQFF. Together with reference TRBV7-6 and TRBJ2-1, the CDR3 gives the full variable domain: GAGVSQSPRYKVTKRGQDVALRCDPISGHVSLYWYRQALGQGPEFLTYFNYEAQQDKSGLPNDRFSAERPEGSISTLTIQRTEQRDSAMYRCASSPLAGGSNEQFFGPGTRLTVL.

The CDR3, as DNA: TGTGCCAGCAGTGCCCAGGGAAATAGCAATCAGCCCCAGCATTTT. Its protein product is CASSAQGNSNQPQHF. The gene calls are TRBV12-3 or TRBV12-4 and TRBJ1-5, with a tentative D call TRBD1 (5 bases). Deletions cut 5 bases from V and 0 bases from J, with 11 bases between. This CDR3 spans 15 amino acids.

The rearrangement uses TRBV10-3 and TRBJ2-7, with 10 positions matching TRBD1. The CDR3 length is 16 residues. The V gene's germline CDR1 is ENHRY and CDR2 SYGVKD. V lost 1 base and J lost 6; bases outside the gene matches: 9. The DNA of the CDR3 is TGTGCCATCAGTGAGTTTACCGGGACAGGGGCCCGCGAGCAGTACTTC. This codes for CAISEFTGTGAREQYF.

The V and J genes are TRBV7-6 and TRBJ2-5, with D possibly being TRBD1 (6 bases). The CDR3 is 14 amino acids. Per the germline V gene, CDR1 is SGHVS and CDR2 is FNYEAQ. Trimming stripped 5 bases from V and 2 bases from J, with 12 bases between. The CDR3 protein is CASSPGVRQETQYF. The CDR3 DNA follows: TGTGCCAGCAGCCCAGGGGTTCGGCAAGAGACCCAGTACTTC.

This chain joins TRBV6-2 or TRBV6-3 and TRBJ1-5, with D tentatively TRBD1 (5 bases). The CDR3 covers 12 residues. V was trimmed by 7 bases and J by 9 bases, leaving 13 bases between them. CDR1 is MNHEY, CDR2 SVGEGT, per germline. The CDR3 spells CASTTGVLPQHF. For the CDR3, the DNA is TGTGCCAGCACCACGGGGGTTCTGCCCCAGCATTTT.

The chain combines TRBV11-3 with TRBJ2-2; possibly TRBD1 for D (6 bases). The CDR3 length is 16 residues. Germline-derived CDR1 and CDR2 are SGHNT and YENEEA. V was trimmed by 4 bases and J by 1 base, leaving 13 bases between them. The CDR3: CASSSPDRRNTGELFF. DNA for the CDR3: TGTGCCAGCAGCTCCCCTGACAGGAGGAACACCGGGGAGCTGTTTTTT. The complete variable domain, with remaining parts taken from reference TRBV11-3 and TRBJ2-2, reads EAGVVQSPRYKIIEKKQPVAFWCNPISGHNTLYWYLQNLGQGPELLIRYENEEAVDDSQLPKDRFSAERLKGVDSTLKIQPAELGDSAVYLCASSSPDRRNTGELFFGEGSRLTVL.

This clonotype has a handful of counts. This chain connects TRBV7-2 to TRBJ2-1; 11 positions agree with TRBD2. This CDR3 region has 18 residues. From germline, CDR1 is SGHTA and CDR2 FQGNSA. Trimming took 3 bases from V and 8 from J; bases not matched to a gene: 15. The CDR3 DNA reads as TGTGCCAGCAGCTTTCACCCTACTCCTAGCGGGAGGATCTATGAGCAGTTCTTC. Amino acid sequence: CASSFHPTPSGRIYEQFF.

The chain has TRBV20-1 and TRBJ2-4, with 10 bases lining up with TRBD2. CDR1 and CDR2 (germline): DFQATT, SNEGSKA (reference sequence). J lost 2 bases, V lost 4 bases, and 8 bases had no gene match. The CDR3 extends over 16 amino acids. The CDR3 is CSAIASGSRSKNIQYF. The DNA of the CDR3 is TGCAGTGCTATTGCTAGCGGGAGCAGGTCCAAAAACATTCAGTACTTC.

The chain recombines TRBV7-9 with TRBJ1-2; a weak D match, TRBD1 (5 bases). The germline CDR1 and CDR2 sequences are SEHNR and FQNEAQ (reference sequence). Trimming stripped 5 bases from V and 8 bases from J, with 15 bases between. The CDR3 contains 13 residues. The CDR3 DNA sequence: TGTGCCAGCAGCCAGCCCGGGACCCGGGGCTACACCTTC. The encoded protein is CASSQPGTRGYTF.

The gene calls are TRBV14 and TRBJ1-2; possible D gene TRBD1, 6 bases. The V end lost 1 base, the J end lost 8 bases, and 11 bases lay between the germline ends. Per the germline V gene, CDR1 is SGHDN and CDR2 is FVKESK. This CDR3 comprises 13 residues. The CDR3 spells CASSQGTVRGYTF. CDR3 nucleotides: TGTGCCAGCAGCCAAGGGACAGTTCGGGGCTACACCTTC.

The J gene is TRBJ2-7, the V gene TRBV28; 8 positions match TRBD2. This CDR3 spans 18 amino acids. CDR1 and CDR2 (germline): MDHEN, SYDVKM. J gave up 1 base and V 3 bases, and 14 bases lay outside the gene matches. CDR3 nucleotides: TGTGCCAGCAGTTTGCCCACCCGTTGGGCGGGAGGATCCTACGAGCAGTACTTC. Amino acid sequence: CASSLPTRWAGGSYEQYF.